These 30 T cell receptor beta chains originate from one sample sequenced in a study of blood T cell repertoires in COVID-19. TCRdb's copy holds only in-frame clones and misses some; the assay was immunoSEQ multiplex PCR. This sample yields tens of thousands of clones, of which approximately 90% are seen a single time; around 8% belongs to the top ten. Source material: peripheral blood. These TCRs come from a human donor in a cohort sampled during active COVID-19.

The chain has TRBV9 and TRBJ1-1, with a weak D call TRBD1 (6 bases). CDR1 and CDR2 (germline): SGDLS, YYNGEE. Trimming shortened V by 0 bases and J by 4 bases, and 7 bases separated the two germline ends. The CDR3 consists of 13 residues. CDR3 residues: CASSVVTGTEAFF. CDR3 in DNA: TGTGCCAGCAGCGTAGTGACAGGCACTGAAGCTTTCTTT.

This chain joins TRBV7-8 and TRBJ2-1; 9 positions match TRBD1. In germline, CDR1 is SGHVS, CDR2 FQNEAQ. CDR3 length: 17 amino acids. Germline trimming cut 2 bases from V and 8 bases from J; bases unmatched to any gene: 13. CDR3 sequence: CASSLRVVGTGFDEQFF. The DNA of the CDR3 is TGTGCCAGCAGCTTAAGGGTAGTCGGGACAGGGTTCGATGAGCAGTTCTTC.

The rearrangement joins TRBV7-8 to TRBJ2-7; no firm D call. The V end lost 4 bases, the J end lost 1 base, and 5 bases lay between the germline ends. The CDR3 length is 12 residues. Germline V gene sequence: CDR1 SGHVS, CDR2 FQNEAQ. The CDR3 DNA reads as TGTGCCAGCAGCTATAATTCCTACGAGCAGTACTTC. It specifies CASSYNSYEQYF. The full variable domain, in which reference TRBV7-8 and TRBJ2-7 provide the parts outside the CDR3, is GAGVSQSPRYKVAKRGQDVALRCDPISGHVSLFWYQQALGQGPEFLTYFQNEAQLDKSGLPSDRFFAERPEGSVSTLKIQRTQQEDSAVYLCASSYNSYEQYFGPGTRLTVT.

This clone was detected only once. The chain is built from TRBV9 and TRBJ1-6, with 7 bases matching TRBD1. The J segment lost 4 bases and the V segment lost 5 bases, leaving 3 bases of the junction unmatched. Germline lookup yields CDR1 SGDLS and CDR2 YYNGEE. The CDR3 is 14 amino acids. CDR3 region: CASSEGQYNSPLHF. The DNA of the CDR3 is TGTGCCAGCAGTGAGGGACAGTATAATTCACCCCTCCACTTT.

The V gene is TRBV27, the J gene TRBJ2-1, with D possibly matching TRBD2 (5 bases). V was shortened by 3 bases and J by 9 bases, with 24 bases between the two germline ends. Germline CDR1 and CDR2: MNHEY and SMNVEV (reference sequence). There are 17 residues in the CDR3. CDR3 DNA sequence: TGTGCCAGCAGTTTTAGGTCCGAGGGCCTTCGGGTGGGTGAGCAGTTCTTC. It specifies CASSFRSEGLRVGEQFF.

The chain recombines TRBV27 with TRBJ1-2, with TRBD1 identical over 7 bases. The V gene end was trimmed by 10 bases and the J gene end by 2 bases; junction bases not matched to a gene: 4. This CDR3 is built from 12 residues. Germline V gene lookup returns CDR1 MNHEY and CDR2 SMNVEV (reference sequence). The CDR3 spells CATRGQNYGYTF. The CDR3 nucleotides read TGTGCCACCAGGGGACAGAACTATGGCTACACCTTC.

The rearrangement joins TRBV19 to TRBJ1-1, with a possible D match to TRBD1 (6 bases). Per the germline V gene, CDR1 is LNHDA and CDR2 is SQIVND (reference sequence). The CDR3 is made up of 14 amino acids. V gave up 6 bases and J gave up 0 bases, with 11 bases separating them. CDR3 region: CASSLRTVNTEAFF. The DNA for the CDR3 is TGTGCCAGTAGCCTGCGGACAGTGAACACTGAAGCTTTCTTT.

The CDR3: CASRITGPRYQPQHF. In DNA, the CDR3 is TGTGCCAGCAGAATTACAGGGCCCCGATATCAGCCCCAGCATTTT. This rearrangement joins TRBV5-5 to TRBJ1-5; D is possibly TRBD1 (6 bases). CDR1 is SGHKS and CDR2 is YYEKEE in the germline V gene (reference sequence). The CDR3 contains 15 residues. Trimming cost V 5 bases and J 5 bases, with 17 bases left between them.

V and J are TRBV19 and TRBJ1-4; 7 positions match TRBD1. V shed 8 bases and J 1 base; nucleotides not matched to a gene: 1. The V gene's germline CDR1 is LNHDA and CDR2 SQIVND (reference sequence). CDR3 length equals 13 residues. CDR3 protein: CASWDRTNEKLFF. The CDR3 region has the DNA TGTGCCAGTTGGGACAGAACTAATGAAAAACTGTTTTTT.

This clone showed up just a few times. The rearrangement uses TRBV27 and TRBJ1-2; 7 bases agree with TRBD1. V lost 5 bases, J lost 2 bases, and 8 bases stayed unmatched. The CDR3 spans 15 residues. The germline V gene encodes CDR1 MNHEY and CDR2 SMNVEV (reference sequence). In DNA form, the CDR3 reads TGTGCCAGCAGTCCGAAGACAGGGAGGAACTATGGCTACACCTTC. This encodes CASSPKTGRNYGYTF.

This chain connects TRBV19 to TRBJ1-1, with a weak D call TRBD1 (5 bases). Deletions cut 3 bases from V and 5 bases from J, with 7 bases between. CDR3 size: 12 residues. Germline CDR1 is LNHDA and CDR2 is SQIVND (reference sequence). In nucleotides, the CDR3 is TGTGCCAGTAGTATGGGGGGTACTGAAGCTTTCTTT. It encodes CASSMGGTEAFF.

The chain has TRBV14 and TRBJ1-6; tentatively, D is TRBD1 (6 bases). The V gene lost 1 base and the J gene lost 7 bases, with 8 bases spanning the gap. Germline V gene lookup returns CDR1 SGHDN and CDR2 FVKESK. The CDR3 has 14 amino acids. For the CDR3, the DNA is TGTGCCAGCAGCCAAGTCAGGGGAAATTCACCCCTCCACTTT. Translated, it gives CASSQVRGNSPLHF.

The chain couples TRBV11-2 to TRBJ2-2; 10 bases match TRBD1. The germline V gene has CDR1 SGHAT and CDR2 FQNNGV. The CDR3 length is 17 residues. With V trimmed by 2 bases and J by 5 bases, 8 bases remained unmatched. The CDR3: CASSLSPGQGRTGELFF. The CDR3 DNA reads TGTGCCAGCAGCTTATCGCCGGGACAGGGGAGGACCGGGGAGCTGTTTTTT.

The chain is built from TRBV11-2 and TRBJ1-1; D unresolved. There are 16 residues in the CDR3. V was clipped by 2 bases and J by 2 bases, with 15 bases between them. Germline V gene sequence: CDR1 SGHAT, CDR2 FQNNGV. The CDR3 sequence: CASSLPSRFGNTEAFF. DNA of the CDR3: TGTGCCAGCAGCTTACCTTCTAGGTTCGGCAACACTGAAGCTTTCTTT.

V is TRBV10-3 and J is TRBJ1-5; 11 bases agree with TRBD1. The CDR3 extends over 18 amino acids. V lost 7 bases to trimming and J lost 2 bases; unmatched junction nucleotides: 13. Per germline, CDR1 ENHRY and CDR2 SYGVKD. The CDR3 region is CAITGEDRGRLGNQPQHF. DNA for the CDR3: TGTGCCATCACCGGCGAGGACAGGGGGCGTTTGGGCAATCAGCCCCAGCATTTT.

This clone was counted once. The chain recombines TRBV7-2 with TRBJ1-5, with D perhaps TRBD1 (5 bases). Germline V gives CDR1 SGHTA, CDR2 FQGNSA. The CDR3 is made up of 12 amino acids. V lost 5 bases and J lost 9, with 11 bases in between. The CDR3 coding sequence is TGTGCCAGCAGCCATGGGGGGGGGCCCCAGCATTTT. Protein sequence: CASSHGGGPQHF. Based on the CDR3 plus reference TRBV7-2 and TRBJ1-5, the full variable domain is GAGVSQSPSNKVTEKGKDVELRCDPISGHTALYWYRQSLGQGLEFLIYFQGNSAPDKSGLPSDRFSAERTGGSVSTLTIQRTQQEDSAVYLCASSHGGGPQHFGDGTRLSIL.

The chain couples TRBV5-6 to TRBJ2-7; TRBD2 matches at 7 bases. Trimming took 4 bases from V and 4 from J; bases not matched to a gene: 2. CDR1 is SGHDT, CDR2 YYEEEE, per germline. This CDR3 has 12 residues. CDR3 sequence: CASSPGGYEQYF. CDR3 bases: TGTGCCAGCAGCCCGGGGGGATACGAGCAGTACTTC.

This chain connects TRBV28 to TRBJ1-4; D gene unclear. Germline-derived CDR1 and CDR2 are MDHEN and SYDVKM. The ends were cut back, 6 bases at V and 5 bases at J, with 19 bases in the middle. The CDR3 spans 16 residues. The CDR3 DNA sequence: TGTGCCAGCAGCCCCTTTTGGTCGGGAGAGAATGAAAAACTGTTTTTT. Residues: CASSPFWSGENEKLFF.

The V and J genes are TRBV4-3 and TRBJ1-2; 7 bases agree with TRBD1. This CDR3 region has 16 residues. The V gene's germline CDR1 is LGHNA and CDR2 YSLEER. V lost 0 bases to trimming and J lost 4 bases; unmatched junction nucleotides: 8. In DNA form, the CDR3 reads TGCGCCAGCAGCCAAGATGCGGGCAGGGGGAGCTATGGCTACACCTTC. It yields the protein CASSQDAGRGSYGYTF.

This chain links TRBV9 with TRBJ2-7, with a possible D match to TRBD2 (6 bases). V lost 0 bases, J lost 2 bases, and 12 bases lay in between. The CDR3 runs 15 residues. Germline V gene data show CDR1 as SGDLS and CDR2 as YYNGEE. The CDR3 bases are TGTGCCAGCAGCGTAGGTGGAGGGGCAACCTACGAGCAGTACTTC. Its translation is CASSVGGGATYEQYF.

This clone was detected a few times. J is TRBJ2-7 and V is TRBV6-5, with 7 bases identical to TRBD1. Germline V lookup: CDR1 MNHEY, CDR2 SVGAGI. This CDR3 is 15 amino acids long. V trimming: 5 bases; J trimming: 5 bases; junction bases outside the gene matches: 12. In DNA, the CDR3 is TGTGCCAGCAGTCTCCCACCTGACAGGGTTAACGAGCAGTACTTC. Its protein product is CASSLPPDRVNEQYF.

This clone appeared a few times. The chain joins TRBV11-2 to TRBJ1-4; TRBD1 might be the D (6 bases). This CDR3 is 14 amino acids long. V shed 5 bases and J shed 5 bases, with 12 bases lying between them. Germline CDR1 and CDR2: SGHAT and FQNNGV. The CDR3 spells CASSPTRGNEKLFF. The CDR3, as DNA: TGTGCCAGCAGCCCAACGAGGGGGAATGAAAAACTGTTTTTT.

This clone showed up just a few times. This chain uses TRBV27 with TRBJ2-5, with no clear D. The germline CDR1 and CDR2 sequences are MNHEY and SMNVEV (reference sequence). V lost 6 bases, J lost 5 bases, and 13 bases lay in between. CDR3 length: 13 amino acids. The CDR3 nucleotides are TGTGCCAGCAGCCTCCCGGGTGGGGAGACCCAGTACTTC. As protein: CASSLPGGETQYF.

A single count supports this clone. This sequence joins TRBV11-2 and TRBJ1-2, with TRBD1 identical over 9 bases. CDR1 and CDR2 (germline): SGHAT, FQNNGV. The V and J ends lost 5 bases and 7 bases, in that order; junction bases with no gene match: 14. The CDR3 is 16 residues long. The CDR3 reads CASSRLTGGSSIGYTF. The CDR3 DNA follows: TGTGCCAGCAGCCGACTAACAGGGGGCTCGAGTATTGGCTACACCTTC.

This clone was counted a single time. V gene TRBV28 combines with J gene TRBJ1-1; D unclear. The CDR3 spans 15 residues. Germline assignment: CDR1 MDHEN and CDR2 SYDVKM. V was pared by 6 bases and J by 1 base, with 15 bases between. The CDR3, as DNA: TGTGCCAGCAGCCCATACCGGGTCCCGAACACTGAAGCTTTCTTT. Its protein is CASSPYRVPNTEAFF.

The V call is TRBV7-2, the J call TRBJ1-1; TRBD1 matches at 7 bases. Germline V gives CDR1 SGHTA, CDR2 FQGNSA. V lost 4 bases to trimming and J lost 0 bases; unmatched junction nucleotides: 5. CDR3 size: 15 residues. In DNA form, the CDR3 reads TGTGCCAGCAGCTCCCGGACAGGCATGAACACTGAAGCTTTCTTT. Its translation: CASSSRTGMNTEAFF.

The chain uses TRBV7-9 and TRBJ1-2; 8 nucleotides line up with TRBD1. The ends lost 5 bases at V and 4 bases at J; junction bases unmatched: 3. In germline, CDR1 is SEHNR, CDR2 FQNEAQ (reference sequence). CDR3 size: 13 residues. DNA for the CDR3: TGTGCCAGCAGCGAGGACAGGGCCTATGGCTACACCTTC. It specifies CASSEDRAYGYTF.

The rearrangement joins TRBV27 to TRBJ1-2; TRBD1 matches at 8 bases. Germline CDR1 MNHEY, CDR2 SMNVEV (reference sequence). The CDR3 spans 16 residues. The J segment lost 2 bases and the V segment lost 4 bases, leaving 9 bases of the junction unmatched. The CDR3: CASSSATGVLNYGYTF. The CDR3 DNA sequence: TGTGCCAGCAGTTCCGCGACAGGGGTGTTGAACTATGGCTACACCTTC.

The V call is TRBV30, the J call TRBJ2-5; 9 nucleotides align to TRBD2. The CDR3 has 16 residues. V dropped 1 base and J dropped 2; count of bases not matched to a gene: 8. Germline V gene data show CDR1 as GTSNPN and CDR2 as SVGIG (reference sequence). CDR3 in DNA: TGTGCCTGGAGTGATACCTCAGGACTAGCGCAAGAGACCCAGTACTTC. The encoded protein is CAWSDTSGLAQETQYF.

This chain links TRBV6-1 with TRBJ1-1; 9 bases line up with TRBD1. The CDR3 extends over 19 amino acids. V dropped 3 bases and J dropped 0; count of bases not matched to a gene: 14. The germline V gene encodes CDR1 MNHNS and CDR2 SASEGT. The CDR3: CASSDMISTGGVMNTEAFF. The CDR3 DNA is TGTGCCAGCAGTGATATGATTTCGACAGGGGGTGTGATGAACACTGAAGCTTTCTTT.